This T cell receptor beta chain originates from a study of cytomegalovirus exposure and HLA in healthy donors. Notes on the study in general: Published work reported that the classifier diagnosed cytomegalovirus status with high specificity and sensitivity. TCR beta sequences reportedly predicted most subjects' HLA-A and HLA-B alleles accurately. Reportedly, a later analysis found an Asian-associated ancestry cluster had fewer N-insertions than the roughly 700-donor mean. TCR beta sequences numbering roughly 16,000 were associated with HLA alleles at 0.05 false discovery rate in a later analysis.

Regarding this clone: Its target is unknown.

The primer mix had 60 Vbeta and 13 Jbeta primers. Generated by immunoSEQ multiplex PCR, the TCRdb table keeps only in-frame clones and is missing some. Found here are approximately 210,000 clones, 82% of them singletons; the top ten hold around 6%. V lost 3 bases, J lost 4 bases, and 8 bases stayed unmatched. CDR3 length: 17 amino acids. Per germline, CDR1 SGHRS and CDR2 YFSETQ. The gene calls are TRBV5-1 and TRBJ2-3; 13 nucleotides align to TRBD2. This TCR was recovered from a man aged 40-49 years in good health and CMV-seropositive. The sample comprised PBMCs. CDR3 loop: CASSSGLAGRRADTQYF. The DNA for the CDR3 is TGCGCCAGCAGCTCGGGACTAGCGGGAAGGAGGGCAGATACGCAGTATTTT.